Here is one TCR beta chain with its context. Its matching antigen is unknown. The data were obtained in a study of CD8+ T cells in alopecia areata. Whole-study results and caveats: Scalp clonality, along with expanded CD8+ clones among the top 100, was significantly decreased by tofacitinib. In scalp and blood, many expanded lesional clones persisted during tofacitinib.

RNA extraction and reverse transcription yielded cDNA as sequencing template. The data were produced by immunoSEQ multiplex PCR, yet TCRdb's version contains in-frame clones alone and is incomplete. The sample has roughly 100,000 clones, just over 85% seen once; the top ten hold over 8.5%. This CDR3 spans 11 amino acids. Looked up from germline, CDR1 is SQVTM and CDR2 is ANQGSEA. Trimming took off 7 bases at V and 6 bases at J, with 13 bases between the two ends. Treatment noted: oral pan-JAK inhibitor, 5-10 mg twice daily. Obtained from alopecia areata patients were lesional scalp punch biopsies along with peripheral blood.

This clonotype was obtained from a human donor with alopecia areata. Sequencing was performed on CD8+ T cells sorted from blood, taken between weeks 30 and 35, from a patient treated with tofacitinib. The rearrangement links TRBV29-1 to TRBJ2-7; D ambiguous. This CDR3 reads CSAGSSTEQYF. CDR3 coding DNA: TGCAGCGCCGGGTCCTCGACCGAGCAGTACTTC.